The clone carrying this T cell receptor (beta chain) was observed a handful of times. No antigen is known for it. The data were taken from a study of cytomegalovirus exposure and HLA in healthy donors. The wider study: The 130 or so validation repertoires were reported in a later analysis to have been generated on the same platform as the approximately 700 first-cohort repertoires.

Produced via immunoSEQ multiplex PCR; TCRdb's table is partial and in-frame only. The sample contains more than 140,000 clones, approximately 91% of which appear only once. Study findings and constraints: Cytomegalovirus association was listed for about 150 TCR beta chains. TCR clusters originating in the first cohort tended to co-occur in the 110 or so validation repertoires, according to a later analysis. In vitro checks showed that a few CMV-associated chains really do target CMV antigens.

From germline, CDR1 is MGHRA and CDR2 YSYEKL. Trimming took 3 bases from V and 11 from J, leaving 20 bases between them. CDR3 length: 15 amino acids. The V call is TRBV4-1, the J call TRBJ1-3; a possible D gene is TRBD1 (5 bases). Specimen: PBMCs. The TCR sequence derives from a young woman in good health and CMV-seropositive. CDR3 bases: TGCGCCAGCAGCCAGGGGCAGGCGGCCACACGGCCCATATATTTT. This gives the protein CASSQGQAATRPIYF.